This T cell receptor (beta chain) was found in a study of long-term antiretroviral therapy in people with HIV. Assay version v3.0 of immunoSEQ was used, and it was run at survey level. TCRdb keeps only in-frame clones here, not all; method: immunoSEQ multiplex PCR. The sample yields some 22,000 clones, 82% seen once. The CDR3 covers 15 residues. V lost 5 bases and J lost 0, with 11 bases in between. CDR1 and CDR2 from the germline V gene are SGHNT and YENEEA. This TCR came from a man aged 50-59 years with HIV. This sample comprised unsorted PBMCs, obtained at the start of antiretroviral therapy. This chain uses TRBV11-3 with TRBJ2-1; weak D call: TRBD2 (5 bases). The DNA for the CDR3 is TGTGCCAGCAGCCCGAGGGTCAACTCCTACAATGAGCAGTTCTTC. This encodes CASSPRVNSYNEQFF.